The 12 T cell receptor beta chains given below trace back to one sample, sequenced in a study of cytomegalovirus exposure and HLA in healthy donors (dated by TCRdb to 2015 to 2018). Library creation used the immunoSEQ multiplex PCR assay. TCRdb retrieved this table from immuneACCESS and kept in-frame rearrangements only. Not all clones are present; in checked studies, unresolved V genes account for under half, and no reason is known for the remainder. The sample profile shows about 92,000 clones; about 94% of them were found once. 0.95% to 1.3% of the sample lies in the top ten. Source material: PBMCs. The receptors originated from a woman aged 25 to 39 in good health and CMV-seropositive.

The rearrangement links TRBV5-1 to TRBJ2-3; TRBD2 matches at 8 bases. The germline V gene encodes CDR1 SGHRS and CDR2 YFSETQ. The CDR3 consists of 15 residues. Trimming took 2 bases from V and 1 from J; bases not matched to a gene: 3. Written as DNA, the CDR3 is TGCGCCAGCAGCTTTCTAGCGGGTGGCACAGATACGCAGTATTTT. Translating it yields CASSFLAGGTDTQYF.

The rearrangement joins TRBV6-6 to TRBJ1-5; no reliable D call. The CDR3 is 15 residues long. V was shortened by 2 bases and J by 0 bases, with 8 bases between the two germline ends. Germline CDR1 reads MNHNY; CDR2 reads SVGAGI (reference sequence). The CDR3 loop is CASSYARNSNQPQHF. CDR3 bases: TGTGCCAGCAGTTACGCCAGGAATAGCAATCAGCCCCAGCATTTT.

This chain links TRBV27 with TRBJ1-6; D perhaps matches TRBD1 (6 bases). Germline V gene lookup returns CDR1 MNHEY and CDR2 SMNVEV (reference sequence). The V end was cut by 4 bases, the J end by 0 bases, with 16 bases between. The CDR3 sequence is 18 residues long. CDR3 amino acids: CASSWGPGQSSYNSPLHF. CDR3 DNA sequence: TGTGCCAGCAGTTGGGGACCGGGACAAAGCTCCTATAATTCACCCCTCCACTTT.

The rearrangement uses TRBV20-1 and TRBJ1-2; D ambiguous. Germline V gives CDR1 DFQATT, CDR2 SNEGSKA (reference sequence). Trimming took off 5 bases at V and 5 bases at J, with 9 bases between the two ends. This CDR3 spans 11 amino acids. The chain's CDR3 is CSASRVYGYTF. The CDR3 DNA is TGCAGTGCTTCTCGGGTTTATGGCTACACCTTC.

This sequence joins TRBV5-1 and TRBJ2-7; 8 positions agree with TRBD1. V lost 2 bases, J lost 3 bases, and 7 bases stayed unmatched. The CDR3 is 15 amino acids. The germline V gene encodes CDR1 SGHRS and CDR2 YFSETQ. CDR3 nucleotides: TGCGCCAGCAGCTTTGGTGGGACAGGACTCTACGAGCAGTACTTC. It specifies CASSFGGTGLYEQYF.

V is TRBV27 and J is TRBJ2-7; 8 positions agree with TRBD1. The J segment lost 0 bases and the V segment lost 2 bases, leaving 6 bases of the junction unmatched. The CDR3 totals 16 residues. In germline, CDR1 is MNHEY, CDR2 SMNVEV (reference sequence). The CDR3 loop is CASSLRRDRSSYEQYF. The CDR3 DNA reads as TGTGCCAGCAGTTTAAGACGGGACAGGAGCTCCTACGAGCAGTACTTC.

V is TRBV4-3 and J is TRBJ2-7, with D tentatively TRBD1 (5 bases). CDR1 LGHNA and CDR2 YSLEER come from the germline V gene. This CDR3 is built from 13 residues. V lost 0 bases and J 7 bases, leaving 10 bases between the germline ends. The CDR3 sequence: CASSQELGLEQYF. The DNA of the CDR3 is TGCGCCAGCAGCCAAGAATTGGGGCTAGAGCAGTACTTC.

The chain couples TRBV12-5 to TRBJ2-1; 13 bases line up with TRBD2. Germline V CDR1 and CDR2: LGHNT, FRNRAP. The V segment lost 1 base and the J segment 8 bases; nucleotides outside the gene matches: 11. The CDR3 has 18 residues. CDR3 in amino acids: CASGLGTSGSGRLHEQFF. The CDR3 DNA sequence: TGTGCTAGTGGTTTGGGGACTAGCGGGAGTGGTCGTTTGCATGAGCAGTTCTTC.

The gene calls are TRBV28 and TRBJ2-5; TRBD2 matches at 9 bases. Germline V lookup: CDR1 MDHEN, CDR2 SYDVKM. The CDR3 consists of 16 residues. The J segment lost 3 bases and the V segment lost 3 bases, leaving 8 bases of the junction unmatched. The CDR3 bases are TGTGCCAGCAGTTTCGGAACTAGCGGGTTCAAAGAGACCCAGTACTTC. Amino acid sequence: CASSFGTSGFKETQYF. Using reference TRBV28 and TRBJ2-5 for the parts outside the CDR3, the full variable domain is DVKVTQSSRYLVKRTGEKVFLECVQDMDHENMFWYRQDPGLGLRLIYFSYDVKMKEKGDIPEGYSVSREKKERFSLILESASTNQTSMYLCASSFGTSGFKETQYFGPGTRLLVL.

Worth noting for this clone: Other DNA sequences in this specimen translate into the identical CDR3. The chain is built from TRBV2 and TRBJ1-5; 10 nucleotides align to TRBD1. In germline, CDR1 is SNHLY, CDR2 FYNNEI. Trimming removed 8 bases from V and 3 bases from J; junction bases left unmatched: 4. The CDR3 sequence is 14 residues long. In DNA, the CDR3 is TGTGCCAGCCGGGACAGGGGCATCAATCAGCCCCAGCATTTT. Protein: CASRDRGINQPQHF.

The count of this clone is one. The rearrangement uses TRBV19 and TRBJ2-6; D remains unclear. The ends were cut back, 7 bases at V and 0 bases at J, with 13 bases in the middle. The CDR3 has 16 residues. CDR1 and CDR2 (germline): LNHDA, SQIVND (reference sequence). CDR3 residues: CASTLGTISGANVLTF. CDR3 bases: TGTGCCAGTACCCTCGGTACGATCTCTGGGGCCAACGTCCTGACTTTC.

This clone was recorded once. The CDR3 is CASSFQSGRYTGELFF. The CDR3 DNA follows: TGTGCCAGCAGCTTCCAGAGCGGGAGATACACCGGGGAGCTGTTTTTT. This rearrangement joins TRBV7-2 to TRBJ2-2; 8 positions match TRBD2. From germline, CDR1 is SGHTA and CDR2 FQGNSA. The CDR3 has 16 amino acids. With V trimmed by 3 bases and J by 3 bases, 6 bases remained unmatched.